Detailed here is one T cell receptor beta chain. Random hexamers were used to reverse transcribe an amount of about 0.5 to 1 ug RNA. A single record per CDR3 protein comes from TCRdb applying MiXCR to the immunoSEQ multiplex PCR reads. Among under 200,000 distinct CDR3 sequences, 90% to 95% were seen once, and the ten largest hold approximately 0.1%. These data come from a study of CD8 T cells in Susac syndrome. CDR1 SQVTM and CDR2 ANQGSEA come from the germline V gene. The CDR3 contains 15 residues. Trimming cost V 3 bases and J 3 bases; bases outside gene matches: 9. Healthy donors served as the controls. They were matched for age and sex.

The sample was CD4+ T cells from PBMCs. The clonotype originates from a human donor in good health. The J gene is TRBJ2-5, the V gene TRBV29-1; 8 nucleotides match TRBD2. DNA for the CDR3: TGCAGCGTTGACCCGGGACTAGGAGCTAAAGAGACCCAGTACTTC. Its translation: CSVDPGLGAKETQYF.